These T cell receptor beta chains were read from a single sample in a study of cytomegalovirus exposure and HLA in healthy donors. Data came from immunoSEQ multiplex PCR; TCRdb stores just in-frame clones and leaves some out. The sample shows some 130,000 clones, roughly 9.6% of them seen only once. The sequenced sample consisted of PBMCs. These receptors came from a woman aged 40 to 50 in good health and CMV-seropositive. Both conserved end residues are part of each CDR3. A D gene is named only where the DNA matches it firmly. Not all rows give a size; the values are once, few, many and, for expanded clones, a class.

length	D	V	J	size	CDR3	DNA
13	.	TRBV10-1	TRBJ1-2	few	CASSEQGYYGYTF	TGCGCCAGCAGTGAACAGGGATACTATGGCTACACCTTC
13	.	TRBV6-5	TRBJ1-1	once	CASTLIRGTEAFF	TGTGCCAGCACCCTAATACGGGGTACTGAAGCTTTCTTT
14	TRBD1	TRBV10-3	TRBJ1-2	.	CAISGGQGADGYTF	TGTGCCATCAGCGGGGGACAGGGGGCCGATGGCTACACCTTC
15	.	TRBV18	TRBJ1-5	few	CASSPRPRVDQPQHF	TGTGCCAGCTCACCAAGGCCCAGGGTGGATCAGCCCCAGCATTTT
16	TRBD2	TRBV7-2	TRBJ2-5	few	CASSLISRGVRETQYF	TGTGCCAGCAGCTTAATTTCACGGGGGGTGCGAGAGACCCAGTACTTC
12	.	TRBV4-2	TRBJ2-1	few	CASSQVASEQFF	TGTGCCAGCAGCCAAGTTGCTAGCGAGCAGTTCTTC
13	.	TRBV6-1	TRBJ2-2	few	CASSTDTAGELFF	TGTGCCAGCAGTACGGACACCGCCGGGGAGCTGTTTTTT
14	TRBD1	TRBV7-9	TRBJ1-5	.	CASSYGTENQPQHF	TGTGCCAGCAGCTACGGGACAGAAAATCAGCCCCAGCATTTT
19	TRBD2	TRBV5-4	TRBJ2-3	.	CASSLSPGAGAYDTDTQYF	TGTGCCAGCAGCTTGAGCCCCGGAGCGGGGGCCTATGACACAGATACGCAGTATTTT
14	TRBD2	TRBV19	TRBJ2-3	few	CASSISGGTDTQYF	TGTGCCAGTAGTATCAGCGGGGGAACAGATACGCAGTATTTT
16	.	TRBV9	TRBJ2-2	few	CASSVARGQNTGELFF	TGTGCCAGCAGCGTAGCTCGCGGACAGAACACCGGGGAGCTGTTTTTT
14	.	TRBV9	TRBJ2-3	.	CASSVTFGTDTQYF	TGTGCCAGCAGCGTAACTTTCGGCACAGATACGCAGTATTTT
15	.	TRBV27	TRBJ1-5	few	CASSLLGGINQPQHF	TGTGCCAGCAGTTTATTGGGGGGGATCAATCAGCCCCAGCATTTT
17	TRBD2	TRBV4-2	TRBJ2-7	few	CASSQDPLAGENYEQYF	TGTGCCAGCAGCCAAGATCCGTTAGCGGGGGAGAACTACGAGCAGTACTTC
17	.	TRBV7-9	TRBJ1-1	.	CASSLVELVGGDTEAFF	TGTGCCAGCAGCTTAGTCGAATTGGTCGGAGGGGACACTGAAGCTTTCTTT
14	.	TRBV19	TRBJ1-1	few	CASSVRGGDTEAFF	TGTGCCAGTAGCGTGAGGGGGGGGGACACTGAAGCTTTCTTT
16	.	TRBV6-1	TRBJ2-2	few	CASSEEPLLNTGELFF	TGTGCCAGCAGTGAAGAGCCCCTGTTGAACACCGGGGAGCTGTTTTTT
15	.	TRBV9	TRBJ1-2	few	CASSVEADYNYGYTF	TGTGCCAGCAGCGTAGAGGCGGATTATAACTATGGCTACACCTTC
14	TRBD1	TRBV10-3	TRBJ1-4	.	CAISDDRVGEKLFF	TGTGCCATCAGTGATGACAGGGTTGGTGAAAAACTGTTTTTT
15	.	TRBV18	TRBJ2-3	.	CASSLLGARTDTQYF	TGTGCCAGCTCGCTGCTAGGGGCTCGCACAGATACGCAGTATTTT
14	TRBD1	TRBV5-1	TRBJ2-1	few	CASSLGTGGNEQFF	TGCGCCAGCAGCTTAGGGACAGGAGGGAATGAGCAGTTCTTC
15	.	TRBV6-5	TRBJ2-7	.	CASSPQGLGDYEQYF	TGTGCCAGCAGCCCTCAGGGGCTTGGGGACTACGAGCAGTACTTC
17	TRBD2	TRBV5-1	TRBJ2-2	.	CASSLGRLAGAPEELFF	TGCGCCAGCAGCTTGGGGCGACTAGCGGGGGCCCCTGAGGAGCTGTTTTTT
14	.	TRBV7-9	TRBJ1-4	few	CASSRRSTNEKLFF	TGTGCCAGCAGCCGCAGATCAACTAATGAAAAACTGTTTTTT
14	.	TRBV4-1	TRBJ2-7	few	CASSPNSVSYEQYF	TGCGCCAGCAGTCCAAACTCGGTCTCCTACGAGCAGTACTTC
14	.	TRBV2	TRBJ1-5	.	CASTAVDSNQPQHF	TGTGCCAGCACCGCGGTAGATAGCAATCAGCCCCAACATTTT
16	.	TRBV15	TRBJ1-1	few	CATSGGWARGETEAFF	TGTGCCACCAGCGGAGGGTGGGCCAGGGGTGAAACTGAAGCTTTCTTT
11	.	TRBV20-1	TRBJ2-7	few	CSALLSYEQYF	TGCAGTGCACTTCTTTCCTACGAGCAGTACTTC
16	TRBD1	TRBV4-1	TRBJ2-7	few	CASSQVLGQGGYEQYF	TGCGCCAGCAGCCAAGTTCTCGGACAGGGAGGCTACGAGCAGTACTTC
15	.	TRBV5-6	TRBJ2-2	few	CASSLINGNTGELFF	TGTGCCAGCAGCTTGATAAACGGGAACACCGGGGAGCTGTTTTTT
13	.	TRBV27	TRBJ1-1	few	CASSFGENTEAFF	TGTGCCAGCAGTTTCGGGGAGAACACTGAAGCTTTCTTT
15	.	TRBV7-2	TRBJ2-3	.	CASSLDGRLADTQYF	TGTGCCAGCAGCTTAGACGGCAGGTTGGCAGATACGCAGTATTTT
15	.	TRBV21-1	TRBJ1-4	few	CASTRKQGQAEKLFF	TGTGCCAGCACCAGAAAGCAGGGGCAAGCTGAAAAACTGTTTTTT